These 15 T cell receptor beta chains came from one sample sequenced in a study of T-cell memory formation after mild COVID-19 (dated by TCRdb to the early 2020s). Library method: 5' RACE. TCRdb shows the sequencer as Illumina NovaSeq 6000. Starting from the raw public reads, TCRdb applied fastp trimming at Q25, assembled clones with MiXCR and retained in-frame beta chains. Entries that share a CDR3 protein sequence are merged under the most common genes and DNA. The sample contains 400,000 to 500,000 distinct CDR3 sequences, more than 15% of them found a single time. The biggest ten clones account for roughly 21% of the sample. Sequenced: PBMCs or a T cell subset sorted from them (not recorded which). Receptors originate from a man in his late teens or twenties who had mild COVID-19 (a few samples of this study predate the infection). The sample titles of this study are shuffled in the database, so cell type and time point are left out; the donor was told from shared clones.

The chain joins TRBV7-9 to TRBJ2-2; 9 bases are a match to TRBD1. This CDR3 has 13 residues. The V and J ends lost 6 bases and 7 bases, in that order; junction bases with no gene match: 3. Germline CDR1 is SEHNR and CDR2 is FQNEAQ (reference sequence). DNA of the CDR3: TGTGCCAGCAGACCGACAGGGGGCGGGGAGCTGTTTTTT. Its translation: CASRPTGGGELFF.

The CDR3 here is CASTLGFSGGASGANVLTF. CDR3 sequence (DNA): TGTGCCAGCACCCTCGGATTTAGCGGGGGGGCCTCTGGGGCCAACGTCCTGACTTTC. The rearrangement links TRBV12-3 or TRBV12-4 to TRBJ2-6, with 11 bases that match TRBD2. This CDR3 contains 19 residues. V was clipped by 7 bases and J by 0 bases; unmatched bases: 11.

The CDR3 reads CASGLVSGSYEQYF. CDR3 nucleotides: TGTGCTAGTGGTTTGGTATCAGGATCCTACGAGCAGTACTTC. The chain employs TRBV12-5 and TRBJ2-7; D not certain. CDR1 and CDR2 (germline): LGHNT, FRNRAP. The CDR3 loop spans 14 amino acids. V was shortened by 0 bases and J by 1 base, with 7 bases between the two germline ends. Full variable domain (outside the CDR3, taken from reference TRBV12-5 and TRBJ2-7): DARVTQTPRHKVTEMGQEVTMRCQPILGHNTVFWYRQTMMQGLELLAYFRNRAPLDDSGMPKDRFSAEMPDATLATLKIQPSEPRDSAVYFCASGLVSGSYEQYFGPGTRLTVT.

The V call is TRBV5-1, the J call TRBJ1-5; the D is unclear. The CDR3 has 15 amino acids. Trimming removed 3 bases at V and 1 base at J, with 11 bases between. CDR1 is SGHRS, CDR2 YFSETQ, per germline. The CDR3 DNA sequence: TGCGCCAGCAGCTCGCAGGTGGGAAGCAATCAGCCCCAGCATTTT. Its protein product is CASSSQVGSNQPQHF.

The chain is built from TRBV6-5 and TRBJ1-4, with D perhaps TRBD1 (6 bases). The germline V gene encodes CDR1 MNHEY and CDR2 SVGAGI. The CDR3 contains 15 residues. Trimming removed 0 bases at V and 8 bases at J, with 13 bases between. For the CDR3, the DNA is TGTGCCAGCAGTTACTCTGCAGGGGTGGGCGAAAAACTGTTTTTT. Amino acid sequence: CASSYSAGVGEKLFF.

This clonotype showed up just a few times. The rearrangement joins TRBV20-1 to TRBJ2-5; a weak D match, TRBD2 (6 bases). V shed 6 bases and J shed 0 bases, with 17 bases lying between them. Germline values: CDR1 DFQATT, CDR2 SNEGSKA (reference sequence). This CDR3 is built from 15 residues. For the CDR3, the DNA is TGCAGTGCCCCCTCTGGCGGGGAGTACCAAGAGACCCAGTACTTC. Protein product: CSAPSGGEYQETQYF.

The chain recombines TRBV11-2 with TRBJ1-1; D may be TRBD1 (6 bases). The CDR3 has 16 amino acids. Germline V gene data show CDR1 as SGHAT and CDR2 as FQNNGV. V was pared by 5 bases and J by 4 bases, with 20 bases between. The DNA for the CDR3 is TGTGCCAGCAGCCTCCATGGGGGGCGAGATGTCACTGAAGCTTTCTTT. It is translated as CASSLHGGRDVTEAFF.

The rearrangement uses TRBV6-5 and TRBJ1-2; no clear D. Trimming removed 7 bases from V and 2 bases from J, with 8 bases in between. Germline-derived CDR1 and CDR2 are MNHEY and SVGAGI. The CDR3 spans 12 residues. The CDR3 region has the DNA TGTGCCAGCATGACTTCAAACTATGGCTACACCTTC. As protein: CASMTSNYGYTF.

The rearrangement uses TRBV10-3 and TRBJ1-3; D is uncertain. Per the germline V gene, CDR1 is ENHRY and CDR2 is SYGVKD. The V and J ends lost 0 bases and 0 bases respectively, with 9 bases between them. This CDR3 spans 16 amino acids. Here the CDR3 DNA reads TGTGCCATCAGTGAGTCGGCAGTCACCTCTGGAAACACCATATATTTT. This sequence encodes CAISESAVTSGNTIYF.

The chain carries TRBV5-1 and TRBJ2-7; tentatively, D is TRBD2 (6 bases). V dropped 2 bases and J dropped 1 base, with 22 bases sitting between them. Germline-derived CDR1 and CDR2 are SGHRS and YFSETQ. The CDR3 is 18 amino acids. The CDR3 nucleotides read TGCGCCAGCAGCTTTGCGTCTTCGGGGGATACCGATTCCTACGAGCAGTACTTC. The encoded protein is CASSFASSGDTDSYEQYF.

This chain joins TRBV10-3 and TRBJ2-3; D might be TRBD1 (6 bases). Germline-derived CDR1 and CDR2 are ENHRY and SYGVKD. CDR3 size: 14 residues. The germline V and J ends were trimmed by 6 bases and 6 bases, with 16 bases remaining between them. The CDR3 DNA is TGTGCCATCAGCCTCAGGGGCGGGTCCGATACGCAGTATTTT. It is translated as CAISLRGGSDTQYF.

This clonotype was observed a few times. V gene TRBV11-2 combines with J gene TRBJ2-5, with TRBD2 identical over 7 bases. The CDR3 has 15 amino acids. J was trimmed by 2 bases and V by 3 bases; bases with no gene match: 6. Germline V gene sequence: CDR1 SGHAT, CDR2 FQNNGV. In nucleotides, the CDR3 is TGTGCCAGCAGCTTTTATCCGCGGGGGCAAGAGACCCAGTACTTC. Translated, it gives CASSFYPRGQETQYF. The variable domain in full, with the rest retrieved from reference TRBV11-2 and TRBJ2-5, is EAGVAQSPRYKIIEKRQSVAFWCNPISGHATLYWYQQILGQGPKLLIQFQNNGVVDDSQLPKDRFSAERLKGVDSTLKIQPAKLEDSAVYLCASSFYPRGQETQYFGPGTRLLVL.

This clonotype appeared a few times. The CDR3 coding sequence is TGTGCCAGCAGCTTCCGCAACCAAGAGACCCAGTACTTC. Translating it yields CASSFRNQETQYF. This chain connects TRBV7-3 to TRBJ2-5; D not certain. Germline V gene lookup returns CDR1 SGHTA and CDR2 FQGTGA. CDR3 length: 13 amino acids. With 3 bases removed from V and 0 bases from J, the gap between germline ends came to 5 bases.

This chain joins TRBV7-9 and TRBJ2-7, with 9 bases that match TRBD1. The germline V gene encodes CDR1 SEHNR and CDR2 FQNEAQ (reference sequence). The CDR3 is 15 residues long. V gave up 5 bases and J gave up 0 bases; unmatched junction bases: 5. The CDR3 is CASSLGQGSSYEQYF. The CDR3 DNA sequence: TGTGCCAGCAGCCTAGGACAGGGGAGCTCCTACGAGCAGTACTTC.

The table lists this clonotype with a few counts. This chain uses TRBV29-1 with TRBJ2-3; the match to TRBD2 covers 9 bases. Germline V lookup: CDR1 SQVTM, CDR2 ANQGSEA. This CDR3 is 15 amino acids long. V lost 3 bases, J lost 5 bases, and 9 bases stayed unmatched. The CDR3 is CSVEKWLAGEDTQYF. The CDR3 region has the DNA TGCAGCGTTGAGAAGTGGTTAGCGGGAGAAGATACGCAGTATTTT.